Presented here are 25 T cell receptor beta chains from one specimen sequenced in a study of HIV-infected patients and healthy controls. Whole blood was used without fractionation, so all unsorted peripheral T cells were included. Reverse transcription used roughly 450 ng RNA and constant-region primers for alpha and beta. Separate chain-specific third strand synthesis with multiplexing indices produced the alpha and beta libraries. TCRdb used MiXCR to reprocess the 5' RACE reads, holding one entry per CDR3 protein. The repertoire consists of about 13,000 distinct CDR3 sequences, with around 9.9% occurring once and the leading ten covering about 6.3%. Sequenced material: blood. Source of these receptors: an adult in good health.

CDR3 region: CSAGRTGGYTEAFF. The CDR3 DNA reads TGCAGTGCTGGAAGGACAGGGGGCTACACTGAAGCTTTCTTT. J is TRBJ1-1 and V is TRBV20-1, with 11 bases that match TRBD1. Germline V gives CDR1 DFQATT, CDR2 SNEGSKA (reference sequence). CDR3 length equals 14 residues. With 5 bases clipped from V and 3 bases from J, the junction kept 5 bases outside the gene matches.

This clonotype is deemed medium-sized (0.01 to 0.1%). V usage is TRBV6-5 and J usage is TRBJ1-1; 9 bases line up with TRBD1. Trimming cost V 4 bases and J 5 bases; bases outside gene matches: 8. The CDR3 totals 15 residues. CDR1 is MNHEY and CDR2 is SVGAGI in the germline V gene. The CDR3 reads CASSSSTGGGTEAFF. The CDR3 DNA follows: TGTGCCAGCAGTTCCTCGACAGGGGGAGGAACTGAAGCTTTCTTT.

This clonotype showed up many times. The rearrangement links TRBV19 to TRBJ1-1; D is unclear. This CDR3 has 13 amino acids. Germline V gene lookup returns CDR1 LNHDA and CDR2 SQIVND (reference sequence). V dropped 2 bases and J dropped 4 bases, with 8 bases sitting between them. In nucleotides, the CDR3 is TGTGCCAGTAGTATACGAGTGGTCACTGAAGCTTTCTTT. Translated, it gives CASSIRVVTEAFF.

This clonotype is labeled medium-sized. CDR3 bases: TGCAGCGTTACAGTTCCTACAGGTCCAGACACTGAAGCTTTCTTT. Its translation: CSVTVPTGPDTEAFF. The chain is built from TRBV29-1 and TRBJ1-1; D perhaps matches TRBD1 (5 bases). Germline assignment: CDR1 SQVTM and CDR2 ANQGSEA. Deletions cut 5 bases from V and 3 bases from J, with 19 bases between. The CDR3 is 15 amino acids.

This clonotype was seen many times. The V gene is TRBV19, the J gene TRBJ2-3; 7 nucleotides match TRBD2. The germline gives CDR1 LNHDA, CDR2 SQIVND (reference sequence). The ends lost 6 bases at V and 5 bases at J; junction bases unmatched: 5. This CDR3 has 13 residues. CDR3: CASRGRAKDTQYF. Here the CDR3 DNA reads TGTGCCAGTAGAGGGAGGGCCAAAGATACGCAGTATTTT.

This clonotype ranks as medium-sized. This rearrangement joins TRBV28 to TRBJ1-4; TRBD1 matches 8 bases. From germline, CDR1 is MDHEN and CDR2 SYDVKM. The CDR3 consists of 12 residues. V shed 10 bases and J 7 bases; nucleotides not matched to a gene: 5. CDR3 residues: CATRQGSEKLFF. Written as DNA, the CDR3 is TGTGCCACCCGACAGGGGAGTGAAAAACTGTTTTTT.

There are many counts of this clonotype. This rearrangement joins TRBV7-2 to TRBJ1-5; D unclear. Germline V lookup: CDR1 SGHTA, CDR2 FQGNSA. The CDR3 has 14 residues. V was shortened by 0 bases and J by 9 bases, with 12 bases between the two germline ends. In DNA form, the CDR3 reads TGTGCCAGCAGCTTAGCAAGTCAGGCGCCGCCCCAGCATTTT. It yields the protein CASSLASQAPPQHF.

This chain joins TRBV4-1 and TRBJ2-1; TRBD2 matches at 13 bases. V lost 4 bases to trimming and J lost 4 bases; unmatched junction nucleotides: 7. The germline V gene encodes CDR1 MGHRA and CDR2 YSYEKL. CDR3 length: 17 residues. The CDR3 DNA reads TGCGCCAGCAGCCCCGGGACTAGCGGGATCTTTTACAATGAGCAGTTCTTC. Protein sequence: CASSPGTSGIFYNEQFF.

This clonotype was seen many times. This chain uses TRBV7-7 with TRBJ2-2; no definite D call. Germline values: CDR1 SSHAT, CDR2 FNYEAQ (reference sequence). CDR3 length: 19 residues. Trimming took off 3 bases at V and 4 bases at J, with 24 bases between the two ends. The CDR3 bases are TGTGCCAGCAGCTTCCTGGCGACTGCCGGATCAGGAACCACCGGGGAGCTGTTTTTT. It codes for CASSFLATAGSGTTGELFF.

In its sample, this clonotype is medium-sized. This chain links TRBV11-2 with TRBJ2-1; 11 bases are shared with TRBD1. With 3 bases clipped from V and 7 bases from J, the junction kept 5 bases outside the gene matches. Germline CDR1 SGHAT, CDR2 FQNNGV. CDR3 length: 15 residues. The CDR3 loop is CASSLDRGPWNEQFF. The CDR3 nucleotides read TGTGCCAGCAGCTTGGACAGGGGGCCCTGGAATGAGCAGTTCTTC.

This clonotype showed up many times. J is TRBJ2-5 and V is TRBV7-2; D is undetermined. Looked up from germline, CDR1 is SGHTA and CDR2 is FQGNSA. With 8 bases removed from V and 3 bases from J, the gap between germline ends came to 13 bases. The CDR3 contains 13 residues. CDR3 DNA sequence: TGTGCCAGCGAGGATTTCCCCGAAGAGACCCAGTACTTC. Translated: CASEDFPEETQYF.

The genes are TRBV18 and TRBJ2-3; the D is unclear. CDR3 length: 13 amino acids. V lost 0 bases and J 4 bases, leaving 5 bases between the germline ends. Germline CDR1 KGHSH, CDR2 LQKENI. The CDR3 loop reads CASSPPEPDTQYF. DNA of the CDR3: TGTGCCAGCTCACCACCGGAACCAGATACGCAGTATTTT. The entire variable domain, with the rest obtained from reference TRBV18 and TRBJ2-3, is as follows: NAGVMQNPRHLVRRRGQEARLRCSPMKGHSHVYWYRQLPEEGLKFMVYLQKENIIDESGMPKERFSAEFPKEGPSILRIQQVVRGDSAAYFCASSPPEPDTQYFGPGTRLTVL.

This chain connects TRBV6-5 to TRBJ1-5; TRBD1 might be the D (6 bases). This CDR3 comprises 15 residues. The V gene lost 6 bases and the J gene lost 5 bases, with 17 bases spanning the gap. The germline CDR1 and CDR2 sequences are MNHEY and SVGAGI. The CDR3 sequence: CASSPAGGQHQPQHF. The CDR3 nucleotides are TGTGCCAGCAGCCCCGCCGGGGGACAACATCAGCCCCAGCATTTT.

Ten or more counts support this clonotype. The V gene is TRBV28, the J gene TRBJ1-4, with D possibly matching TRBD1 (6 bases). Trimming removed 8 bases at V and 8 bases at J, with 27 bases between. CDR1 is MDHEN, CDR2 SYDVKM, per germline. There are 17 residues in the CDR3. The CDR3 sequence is CASSKRTWGRVLEKLFF. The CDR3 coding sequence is TGTGCCAGCTCAAAACGCACTTGGGGGCGGGTGTTGGAAAAACTGTTTTTT.

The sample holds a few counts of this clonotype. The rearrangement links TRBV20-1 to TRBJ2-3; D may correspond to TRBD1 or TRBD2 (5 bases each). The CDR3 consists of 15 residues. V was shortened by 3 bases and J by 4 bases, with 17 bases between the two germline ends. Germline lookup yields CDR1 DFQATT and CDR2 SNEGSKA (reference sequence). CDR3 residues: CSARRGPDAADTQYF. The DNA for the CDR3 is TGCAGTGCTAGGAGGGGCCCGGACGCGGCAGATACGCAGTATTTT.

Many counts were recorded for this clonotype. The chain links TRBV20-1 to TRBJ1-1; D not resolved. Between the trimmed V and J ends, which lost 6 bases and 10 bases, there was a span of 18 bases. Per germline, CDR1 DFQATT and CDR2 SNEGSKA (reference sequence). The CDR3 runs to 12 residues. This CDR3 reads CSAGSAVKLAFF. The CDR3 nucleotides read TGCAGTGCGGGGTCGGCGGTCAAGCTAGCTTTCTTT.

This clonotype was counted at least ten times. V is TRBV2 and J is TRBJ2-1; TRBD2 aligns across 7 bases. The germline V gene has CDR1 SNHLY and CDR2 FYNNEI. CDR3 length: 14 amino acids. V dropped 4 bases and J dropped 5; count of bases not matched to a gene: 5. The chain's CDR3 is CASSVRTRNNEQFF. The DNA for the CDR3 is TGTGCCAGCAGTGTGAGGACTAGGAACAATGAGCAGTTCTTC. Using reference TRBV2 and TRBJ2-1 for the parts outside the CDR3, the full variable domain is EPEVTQTPSHQVTQMGQEVILRCVPISNHLYFYWYRQILGQKVEFLVSFYNNEISEKSEIFDDQFSVERPDGSNFTLKIRSTKLEDSAMYFCASSVRTRNNEQFFGPGTRLTVL.

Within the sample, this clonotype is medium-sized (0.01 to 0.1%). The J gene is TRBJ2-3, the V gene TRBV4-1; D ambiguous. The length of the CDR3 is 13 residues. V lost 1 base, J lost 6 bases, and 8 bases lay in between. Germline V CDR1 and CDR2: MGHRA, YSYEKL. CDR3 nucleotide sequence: TGCGCCAGCAGCCAAGTTGTCGGCGATACGCAGTATTTT. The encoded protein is CASSQVVGDTQYF.

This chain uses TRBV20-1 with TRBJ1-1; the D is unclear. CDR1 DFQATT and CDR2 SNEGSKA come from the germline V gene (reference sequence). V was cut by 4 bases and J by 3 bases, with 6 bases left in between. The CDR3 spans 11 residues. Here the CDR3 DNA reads TGCAGTGCTATTTTTTACACTGAAGCTTTCTTT. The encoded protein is CSAIFYTEAFF.

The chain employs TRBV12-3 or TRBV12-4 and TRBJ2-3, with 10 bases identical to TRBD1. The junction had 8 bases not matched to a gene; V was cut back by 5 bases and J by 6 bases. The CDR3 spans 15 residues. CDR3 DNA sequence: TGTGCCAGCAGTAGGGACAGGGGCATCTTCGATACGCAGTATTTT. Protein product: CASSRDRGIFDTQYF.

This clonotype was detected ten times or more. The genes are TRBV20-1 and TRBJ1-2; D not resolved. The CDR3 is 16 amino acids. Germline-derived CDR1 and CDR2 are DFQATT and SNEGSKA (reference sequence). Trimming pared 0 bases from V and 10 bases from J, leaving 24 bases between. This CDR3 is CSARDLAAPSRFDYTF. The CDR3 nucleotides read TGCAGTGCTAGAGATTTGGCAGCCCCGAGCCGCTTCGACTACACCTTC.

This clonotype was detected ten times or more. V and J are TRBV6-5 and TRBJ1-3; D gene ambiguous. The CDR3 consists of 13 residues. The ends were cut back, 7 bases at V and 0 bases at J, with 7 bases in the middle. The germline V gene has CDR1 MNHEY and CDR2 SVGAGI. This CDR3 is CASTPSSGNTIYF. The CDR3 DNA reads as TGTGCCAGCACCCCCAGCTCTGGAAACACCATATATTTT.

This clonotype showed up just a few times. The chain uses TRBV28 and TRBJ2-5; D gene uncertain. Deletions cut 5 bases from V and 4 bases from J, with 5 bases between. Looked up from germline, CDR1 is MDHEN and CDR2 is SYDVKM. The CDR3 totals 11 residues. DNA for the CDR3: TGTGCCAGCAGTGGACGAGAGACCCAGTACTTC. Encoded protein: CASSGRETQYF.

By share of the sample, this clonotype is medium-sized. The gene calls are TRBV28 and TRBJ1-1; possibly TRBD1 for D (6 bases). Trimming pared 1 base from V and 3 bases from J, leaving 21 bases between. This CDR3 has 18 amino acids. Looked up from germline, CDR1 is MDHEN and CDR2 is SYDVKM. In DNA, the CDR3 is TGTGCCAGCAGTTTATCAACAGGGATGGTAAGAAAGCACACTGAAGCTTTCTTT. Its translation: CASSLSTGMVRKHTEAFF.

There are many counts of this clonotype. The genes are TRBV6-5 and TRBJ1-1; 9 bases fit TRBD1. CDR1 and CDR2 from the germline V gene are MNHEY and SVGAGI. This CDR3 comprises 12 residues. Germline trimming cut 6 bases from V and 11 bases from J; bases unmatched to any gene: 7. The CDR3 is CASSTTGGRAFF. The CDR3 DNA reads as TGTGCCAGCAGCACGACAGGGGGTCGGGCTTTCTTT.